The subject of this entry is one T cell receptor (beta chain). The length of the CDR3 is 14 residues. Trimming cost V 6 bases and J 7 bases; bases outside gene matches: 9. Germline-derived CDR1 and CDR2 are MNHEY and SMNVEV (reference sequence). The sample comes from a study of control samples from healthy donors and cancer patients. Repertoires were generated with immunoSEQ multiplex PCR, while TCRdb's copy carries only in-frame clones and drops some. The repertoire consists of approximately 97,000 clones, with about 90% occurring once and the leading ten covering under 3%. Specimen: blood. The receptor was isolated from a woman younger than 30 in good health. The chain employs TRBV27 and TRBJ1-5; TRBD1 matches 7 bases. The CDR3 sequence: CASRTGNEGQPQHF. The CDR3 region has the DNA TGTGCCAGCAGGACAGGGAATGAGGGGCAGCCCCAGCATTTT.